This record looks at one TCR beta chain sequence and its context. The antigen is not known. Germline V lookup: CDR1 MGHRA, CDR2 YSYEKL. The junction had 10 bases not matched to a gene; V was cut back by 4 bases and J by 6 bases. The CDR3 contains 15 residues. Method: immunoSEQ multiplex PCR; TCRdb's copy keeps in-frame clones and lacks some. The repertoire holds fewer than 85,000 clones, with 90% as singletons. This sample stems from a study of OX40 agonist ivuxolimab in advanced cancers. Study-level findings and limits: Partial responders dosed at 0.1-3.0 mg/kg displayed clonal expansion ranking among the lowest. Dose levels from 0.1 to 3.0 mg/kg saw CD4+ and CD8+ blood T cells expand clonally by week 6.

V gene TRBV4-1 combines with J gene TRBJ2-7; 9 bases are a match to TRBD1. The sequencing used CD4+ or CD8+ T cells sorted from blood, collected in a trial of the OX40 agonist ivuxolimab. The sequence came from an adult with an advanced solid tumor such as melanoma, head and neck, liver or kidney cancer. The CDR3 here is CASSPTGTGQSEQYF. As DNA, the CDR3 is TGCGCCAGCAGCCCCACCGGGACAGGGCAAAGCGAGCAGTACTTC.